This entry is about one T cell receptor (beta chain). Its target is not known. This sample was included in a study of T cell responses to AZD1222 COVID-19 vaccine. Study-level information: Samples with a second dose at about 4 or about 12 weeks were pooled together. Study-level results: White British donors predominated, females outnumbered males, and clonal diversity was possibly underestimated. No day 14 peak samples; only post-peak repertoires were characterized. Of the AZD1222 recipients, only five to seven were seropositive at baseline.

Generated by immunoSEQ multiplex PCR, the TCRdb table keeps only in-frame clones and is missing some. Of about 140,000 clones in the sample, 70% to 90% were seen once. In germline, CDR1 is SGHTA, CDR2 FQGNSA. The V segment lost 6 bases and the J segment 1 base; nucleotides outside the gene matches: 10. The CDR3 is made up of 16 amino acids. The chain carries TRBV7-2 and TRBJ2-3, with 7 positions matching TRBD2. This TCR came from an adult in good health. The sample in question was peripheral blood, obtained on day 0 of AZD1222 vaccination. The CDR3 DNA is TGTGCCAGCAGTTCGAGGGAGGGCCTTGGCACAGATACGCAGTATTTT. Protein product: CASSSREGLGTDTQYF.